This TCR beta chain was found in a study of cytomegalovirus exposure and HLA in healthy donors. Findings of the study overall: A later look showed TCR association rates differing by HLA locus, highest for DRB1 and lowest for HLA-C.

Remarks on this clone: As yet, its antigen is unknown.

Primers included in the PCR were 60 Vbeta and 13 Jbeta primers. TCRdb's copy holds only in-frame clones and misses some; the assay was immunoSEQ multiplex PCR. The data show 150,000 or so clones, 72% seen once. Sequenced sample: PBMCs. This clonotype was sampled from a human donor in good health.

The DNA of the CDR3 is TGTGCCAGCAGACCGAGACAGGGATCCGACTATGGCTACACCTTC. It translates to CASRPRQGSDYGYTF. This chain connects TRBV13 to TRBJ1-2; 7 bases align to TRBD1. CDR1 is PRHDT, CDR2 FYEKMQ, per germline (reference sequence). The CDR3 is made up of 15 amino acids. Germline trimming cut 6 bases from V and 3 bases from J; bases unmatched to any gene: 10. Complete variable domain (other parts from reference TRBV13 and TRBJ1-2): AAGVIQSPRHLIKEKRETATLKCYPIPRHDTVYWYQQGPGQDPQFLISFYEKMQSDKGSIPDRFSAQQFSDYHSELNMSSLELGDSALYFCASRPRQGSDYGYTFGSGTRLTVV.